Following are 27 T cell receptor beta chains from one sample sequenced in a study of blood T cells in healthy people across ages. Combining a sample-barcoded 5' primer with a J-beta primer mix, a second PCR ran for roughly 6 to 12 cycles. TCRdb re-analysed the 5' RACE reads in MiXCR, keeping a single row per CDR3 protein. The profile shows about 780,000 distinct CDR3 sequences, about a quarter of them singletons. In addition, the sample was reused for a study of T cells of mothers and their children.

Sample: blood. These receptor sequences come from a boy aged 5-17 years in good health.

The chain couples TRBV5-1 to TRBJ2-3; 12 bases match TRBD2. V lost 7 bases and J lost 0; bases outside the gene matches: 9. Germline V lookup: CDR1 SGHRS, CDR2 YFSETQ. This CDR3 contains 17 residues. The CDR3, as DNA: TGCGCCAGCCGACTAGCGGGGGCCTATGCTAGCACAGATACGCAGTATTTT. This gives the protein CASRLAGAYASTDTQYF.

This clonotype has just a few counts. The chain uses TRBV20-1 and TRBJ1-1; maybe TRBD1 (5 bases). This CDR3 has 12 amino acids. Trimming cost V 3 bases and J 8 bases, with 13 bases left between them. Per germline, CDR1 DFQATT and CDR2 SNEGSKA (reference sequence). CDR3 amino acids: CSASHGGEEAFF. CDR3 sequence (DNA): TGCAGTGCTAGCCACGGAGGGGAAGAAGCTTTCTTT.

This clonotype was counted only a few times. The chain is built from TRBV6-1 and TRBJ1-1; the D gene is possibly TRBD1 (6 bases). The CDR3 contains 13 residues. Trimming stripped 1 base from V and 9 bases from J, with 12 bases between. CDR1 is MNHNS, CDR2 SASEGT, per germline. The CDR3 nucleotides are TGTGCCAGCAGTGAAGTTGAGGGGGACAAAGCTTTCTTT. This gives the protein CASSEVEGDKAFF.

There are many counts of this clonotype. The chain has TRBV7-2 and TRBJ2-7; the D gene is possibly TRBD1 (6 bases). V was cut by 1 base and J by 4 bases, with 11 bases left in between. Per germline, CDR1 SGHTA and CDR2 FQGNSA. The CDR3 has 14 residues. CDR3 nucleotide sequence: TGTGCCAGCAGCTTAGTGGTAGGGGGTTACGAGCAGTACTTC. Amino acid sequence: CASSLVVGGYEQYF.

This clonotype was counted many times. The J gene is TRBJ2-7, the V gene TRBV7-9; 7 bases are shared with TRBD1. CDR3 length: 12 residues. Germline assignment: CDR1 SEHNR and CDR2 FQNEAQ (reference sequence). V was pared by 5 bases and J by 3 bases, with 1 base of the junction left unmatched. CDR3 region: CASSDRVYEQYF. The CDR3 coding sequence is TGTGCCAGCAGCGACAGGGTCTACGAGCAGTACTTC.

Here the CDR3 DNA reads TGTGCCAGCAGTGAACAGAGCCCCCAAGAGACCCAGTACTTC. It yields the protein CASSEQSPQETQYF. The V call is TRBV6-1, the J call TRBJ2-5; D is uncertain. Looked up from germline, CDR1 is MNHNS and CDR2 is SASEGT. Trimming stripped 2 bases from V and 1 base from J, with 8 bases between. The CDR3 consists of 14 residues.

Of note for this clonotype: A much larger clone lies one base from this, so it may be a read error. The V call is TRBV12-3 or TRBV12-4, the J call TRBJ2-2; D perhaps matches TRBD1 (6 bases). V lost 8 bases and J lost 6, with 10 bases in between. This CDR3 contains 12 residues. The CDR3 coding sequence is TGTGCCAGCGGCAGGGGTCCCGGGGAGCTGTTTTTT. This encodes CASGRGPGELFF.

V and J are TRBV20-1 and TRBJ2-1; TRBD2 aligns across 16 bases. The CDR3 sequence is 15 residues long. The J segment lost 9 bases and the V segment lost 6 bases, leaving 8 bases of the junction unmatched. Germline V CDR1 and CDR2: DFQATT, SNEGSKA (reference sequence). The DNA for the CDR3 is TGCAGTGCCCCGGGACTAGCGGGGGGGGTCGGTGAGCAGTTCTTC. Protein product: CSAPGLAGGVGEQFF.

The chain employs TRBV5-1 and TRBJ1-4, with a weak D call TRBD1 (5 bases). This CDR3 has 17 residues. Per germline, CDR1 SGHRS and CDR2 YFSETQ. The V end lost 8 bases, the J end lost 0 bases, and 20 bases lay between the germline ends. The chain's CDR3 is CASRVGAYVATNEKLFF. In nucleotides, the CDR3 is TGCGCCAGTAGGGTTGGGGCTTACGTCGCAACTAATGAAAAACTGTTTTTT.

The chain joins TRBV6-5 to TRBJ1-4; 9 bases are shared with TRBD1. This CDR3 region has 17 residues. The V segment lost 2 bases and the J segment 0 bases; nucleotides outside the gene matches: 4. The germline V gene has CDR1 MNHEY and CDR2 SVGAGI. The CDR3 loop is CASSYRGQGSTNEKLFF. DNA for the CDR3: TGTGCCAGCAGTTACCGGGGACAGGGCTCAACTAATGAAAAACTGTTTTTT.

Worth noting for this clonotype: The junction departs from germline at one end; a sequencing error may be responsible. The V call is TRBV9, the J call TRBJ2-5; D unclear. CDR1 and CDR2 from the germline V gene are SGDLS and YYNGEE. The CDR3 runs to 13 residues. In nucleotides, the CDR3 is TGTGCCAGCAGCGTAGCTACGGAAGAAACCCAGTACTTC. Residues: CASSVATEETQYF.

This clonotype has more than one count but fewer than ten. The rearrangement links TRBV5-1 to TRBJ1-6; D possibly corresponds to TRBD1 (5 bases). Trimming left V 4 bases short and J 6 bases short, with 17 bases between. The CDR3 runs 16 residues. Germline loops: CDR1 SGHRS, CDR2 YFSETQ. DNA of the CDR3: TGCGCCAGCAGCGTGGGGGTGGAGAGGGCTAATTCACCCCTCCACTTT. Amino acid sequence: CASSVGVERANSPLHF.

The CDR3 sequence: CASSRYSSRDTQYF. Here the CDR3 DNA reads TGTGCCAGCAGCCGGTACTCCTCCAGGGATACGCAGTATTTT. The chain has TRBV5-6 and TRBJ2-3; D is ambiguous. The ends were cut back, 4 bases at V and 6 bases at J, with 15 bases in the middle. Germline CDR1 reads SGHDT; CDR2 reads YYEEEE. The CDR3 spans 14 residues.

The chain carries TRBV29-1 and TRBJ2-3; tentatively, D is TRBD1 or TRBD2 (5 bases each). V shed 0 bases and J shed 4 bases, with 8 bases lying between them. Germline lookup yields CDR1 SQVTM and CDR2 ANQGSEA. The CDR3 covers 13 residues. Here the CDR3 reads CSVEDRDADTQYF. The CDR3 DNA reads TGCAGCGTTGAAGACAGGGACGCAGATACGCAGTATTTT.

The rearrangement links TRBV2 to TRBJ2-5; D ambiguous. Deletions cut 6 bases from V and 4 bases from J, with 12 bases between. Germline V gives CDR1 SNHLY, CDR2 FYNNEI. The CDR3 covers 13 residues. The CDR3 nucleotides read TGTGCCAGCAGCTCCCTACCGAGAGAGACCCAGTACTTC. It translates to CASSSLPRETQYF.

The chain carries TRBV5-1 and TRBJ1-3; D is unclear. This CDR3 is 15 amino acids long. Trimming left V 1 base short and J 4 bases short, with 12 bases between. CDR1 is SGHRS, CDR2 YFSETQ, per germline. CDR3 in amino acids: CASSLNGDGGNTIYF. The CDR3 coding sequence is TGCGCCAGCAGCTTGAACGGGGATGGAGGAAACACCATATATTTT.

Only a few counts were recorded for this clonotype. This chain joins TRBV28 and TRBJ2-7; D gene ambiguous. From germline, CDR1 is MDHEN and CDR2 SYDVKM. This CDR3 has 12 residues. V lost 7 bases, J lost 2 bases, and 9 bases lay in between. The CDR3 nucleotides are TGTGCCAGCATGGCTCCCACCTACGAGCAGTACTTC. Its protein is CASMAPTYEQYF.

The DNA of the CDR3 is TGCAGTGCTAGAGGGGGTTTCTATGGCTACACCTTC. As protein: CSARGGFYGYTF. The chain links TRBV20-1 to TRBJ1-2; no definite D call. Germline assignment: CDR1 DFQATT and CDR2 SNEGSKA (reference sequence). V was trimmed by 1 base and J by 4 bases, leaving 7 bases between them. The CDR3 has 12 amino acids.

This rearrangement joins TRBV12-3 or TRBV12-4 to TRBJ2-7, with D possibly matching TRBD1 (6 bases). The J call may be faulty, since TRBJ2-1 better matches the DNA end. This CDR3 is 12 amino acids long. CDR3 in DNA: TGTGCCAGCAGTTTCTCCGGACAGGAGCAGTTCTTC. Its translation is CASSFSGQEQFF.

This clonotype was seen a few times. Here the CDR3 reads CAWKRGIMNTEAFF. CDR3 bases: TGTGCCTGGAAGAGGGGGATCATGAACACTGAAGCTTTCTTT. The chain employs TRBV30 and TRBJ1-1, with a possible D match to TRBD1 (6 bases). Germline loops: CDR1 GTSNPN, CDR2 SVGIG (reference sequence). V lost 4 bases and J lost 0, with 12 bases in between. This CDR3 spans 14 amino acids.

The V and J genes are TRBV5-1 and TRBJ1-4, with 8 bases identical to TRBD1. CDR3 length: 15 residues. Germline lookup yields CDR1 SGHRS and CDR2 YFSETQ. After removal of 6 bases from V and 0 bases from J, the junction contained 4 bases not matched to a gene. CDR3 in amino acids: CASIKTGATNEKLFF. The CDR3 DNA reads TGCGCCAGCATCAAGACAGGGGCAACTAATGAAAAACTGTTTTTT.

The chain uses TRBV5-6 and TRBJ2-2; 7 positions match TRBD1. Germline CDR1 is SGHDT and CDR2 is YYEEEE. V lost 5 bases and J lost 6; bases outside the gene matches: 13. The CDR3 totals 16 residues. The CDR3 DNA reads TGTGCCAGCAGTTTCAGACCAGGGGGAGACCCCGGGGAGCTGTTTTTT. Its translation is CASSFRPGGDPGELFF.

The table lists this clonotype with a few counts. In nucleotides, the CDR3 is TGTGCCAGCTCGGGCGGGGCAGGGGAGCACGAGCAGTACTTC. It translates to CASSGGAGEHEQYF. V and J are TRBV18 and TRBJ2-7, with D perhaps TRBD1 or TRBD2 (6 bases each). CDR3 length equals 14 residues. CDR1 KGHSH and CDR2 LQKENI come from the germline V gene. Between the trimmed V and J ends, which lost 6 bases and 5 bases, there was a span of 17 bases.

The rearrangement links TRBV15 to TRBJ1-4, with D unresolved. This CDR3 contains 10 residues. From germline, CDR1 is LNHNV and CDR2 YYDKDF (reference sequence). V was trimmed by 11 bases and J by 10 bases, leaving 11 bases between them. The CDR3 here is CAAADGKLFF. As DNA, the CDR3 is TGTGCCGCCGCGGATGGAAAACTGTTTTTT.

This clonotype was picked up many times. This chain links TRBV11-2 with TRBJ1-1, with D maybe TRBD1 (6 bases). The CDR3 is 14 amino acids. Per the germline V gene, CDR1 is SGHAT and CDR2 is FQNNGV. V was trimmed by 5 bases and J by 1 base, leaving 11 bases between them. The CDR3 DNA reads TGTGCCAGCAGCACCGGACAGCCGAACACTGAAGCTTTCTTT. Its protein product is CASSTGQPNTEAFF. The whole variable domain, remainder taken from reference TRBV11-2 and TRBJ1-1, is EAGVAQSPRYKIIEKRQSVAFWCNPISGHATLYWYQQILGQGPKLLIQFQNNGVVDDSQLPKDRFSAERLKGVDSTLKIQPAKLEDSAVYLCASSTGQPNTEAFFGQGTRLTVV.

This clonotype showed up just a few times. This chain links TRBV29-1 with TRBJ2-3; 7 bases fit TRBD2. Looked up from germline, CDR1 is SQVTM and CDR2 is ANQGSEA. Trimming took 7 bases from V and 5 from J; bases not matched to a gene: 9. This CDR3 contains 13 residues. The CDR3 DNA follows: TGCAGCGCCGGACTAGAATTAAAAGATACGCAGTATTTT. This translates into CSAGLELKDTQYF.

The table lists this clonotype with a few counts. The chain joins TRBV6-1 to TRBJ1-1; TRBD1 might be the D (6 bases). CDR1 MNHNS and CDR2 SASEGT come from the germline V gene. V shed 6 bases and J shed 0 bases, with 14 bases lying between them. The CDR3 contains 15 residues. CDR3 in amino acids: CASRLQGGLNTEAFF. The CDR3 nucleotides are TGTGCCAGCAGGCTACAGGGAGGGTTGAACACTGAAGCTTTCTTT.